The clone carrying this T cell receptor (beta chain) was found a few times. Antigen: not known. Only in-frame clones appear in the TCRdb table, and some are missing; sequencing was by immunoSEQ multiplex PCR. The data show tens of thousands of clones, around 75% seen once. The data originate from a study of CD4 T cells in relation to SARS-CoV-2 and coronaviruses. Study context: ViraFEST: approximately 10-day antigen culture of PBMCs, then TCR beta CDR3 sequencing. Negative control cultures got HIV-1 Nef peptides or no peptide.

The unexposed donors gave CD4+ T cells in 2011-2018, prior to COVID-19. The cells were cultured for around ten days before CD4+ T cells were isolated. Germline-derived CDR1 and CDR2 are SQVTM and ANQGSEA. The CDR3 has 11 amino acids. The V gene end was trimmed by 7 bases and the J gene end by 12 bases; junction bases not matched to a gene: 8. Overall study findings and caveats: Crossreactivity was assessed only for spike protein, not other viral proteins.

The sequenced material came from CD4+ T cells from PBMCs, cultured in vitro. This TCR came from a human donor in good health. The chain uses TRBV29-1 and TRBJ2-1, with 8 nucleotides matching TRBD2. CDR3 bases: TGCAGCGCCTTCCGGGGGGGCTCGCAGTTCTTC. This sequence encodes CSAFRGGSQFF.